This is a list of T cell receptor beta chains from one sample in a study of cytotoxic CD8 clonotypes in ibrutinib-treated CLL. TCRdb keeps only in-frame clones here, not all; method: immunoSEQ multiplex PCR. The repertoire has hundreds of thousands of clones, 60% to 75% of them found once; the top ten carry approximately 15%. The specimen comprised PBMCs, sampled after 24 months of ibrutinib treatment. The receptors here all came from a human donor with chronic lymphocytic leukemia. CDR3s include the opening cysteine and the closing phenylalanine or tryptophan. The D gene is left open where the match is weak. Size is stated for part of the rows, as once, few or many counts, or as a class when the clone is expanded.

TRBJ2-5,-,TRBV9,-,TGTGCCAGCAGCCGATACAGGAACCAAGAGACCCAGTACTTC,CASSRYRNQETQYF
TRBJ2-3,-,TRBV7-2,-,TGTGCCAGCAGCCCAGGTGGGGTAATCTCAGATACGCAGTATTTT,CASSPGGVISDTQYF
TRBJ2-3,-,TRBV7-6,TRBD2,TGTGCCAGCAGCCACTTATCCCTCAATTTGCGGGAGGGCACAGATACGCAGTATTTT,CASSHLSLNLREGTDTQYF
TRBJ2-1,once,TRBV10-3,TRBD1,TGTGCCATGGCTGGGACAGGATCCTACAATGAGCAGTTCTTC,CAMAGTGSYNEQFF
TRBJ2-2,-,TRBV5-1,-,TGCGCCAGCAGCTTGGCCTCGGTAGCGGCGTTCGGGGAGCTGTTTTTT,CASSLASVAAFGELFF
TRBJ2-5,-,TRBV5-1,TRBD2,TGCGCCAGCAGCCCCACCCAAGGACTAGTGGAGACCCAGTACTTC,CASSPTQGLVETQYF
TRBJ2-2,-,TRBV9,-,TGTGCCAGCAGCGGGGCCGTTATTAGTACCGGGGAGCTGTTTTTT,CASSGAVISTGELFF
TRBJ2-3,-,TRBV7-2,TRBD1,TGTGCCAGCAATTTAGACAGGGCGGACACAGATACGCAGTATTTT,CASNLDRADTDTQYF
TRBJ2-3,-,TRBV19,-,TGTGCCAGTAGTATTTCCGGGACGGTGAGCACAGATACGCAGTATTTT,CASSISGTVSTDTQYF
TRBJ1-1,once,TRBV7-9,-,TGTGCCAGCAGCTTAGGCAGGGAGCAAGAAGCTTTCTTT,CASSLGREQEAFF
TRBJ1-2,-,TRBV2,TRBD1,TGTGCCAGCACCAGGACAGGGCCTACTGACTATGGCTACACCTTC,CASTRTGPTDYGYTF
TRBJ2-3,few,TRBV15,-,TGTGCCACCAGCAGAGAAGAAGATACGCAGTATTTT,CATSREEDTQYF
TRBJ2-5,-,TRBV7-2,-,TGTGCCAGCAGCTTAGACGCGGTTTCGAGGGAGACCCAGTACTTC,CASSLDAVSRETQYF
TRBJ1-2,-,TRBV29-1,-,TGCAGCGTTCATGCCGGGGGCAGGGGCGTCTATGGCTACACCTTC,CSVHAGGRGVYGYTF
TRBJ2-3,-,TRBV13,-,TGTGCCAGCAGCGCGGTCCAGGGCACAGATACGCAGTATTTT,CASSAVQGTDTQYF
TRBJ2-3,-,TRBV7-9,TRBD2,TGTGCCAGCAGCCCCGGGACTAGCGGGGACACAGATACGCAGTATTTT,CASSPGTSGDTDTQYF
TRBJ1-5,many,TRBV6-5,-,TGTGCCAGCAGTGAGGGTGGGGTTCAGCCCCAGCATTTT,CASSEGGVQPQHF
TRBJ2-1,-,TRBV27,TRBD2,TGTGCCAGCATGAGTGCAGCGGGAGGGTGGGGTGAGCAGTTCTTC,CASMSAAGGWGEQFF
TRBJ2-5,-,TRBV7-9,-,TGTGCCAGCAGCTCACCTTCCGACATGGAGACCCAGTACTTC,CASSSPSDMETQYF
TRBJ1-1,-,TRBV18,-,TGTGCCAGCTCACCCACAATGGGACCTGAAGCTTTCTTT,CASSPTMGPEAFF
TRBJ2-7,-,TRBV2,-,TGTGCCAGCAGGCCAGACCAGGTCTACGAGCAGTACTTC,CASRPDQVYEQYF
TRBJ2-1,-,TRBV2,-,TGTGCCAGCACCTCCTCTAGGCGTGAGCAGTTCTTC,CASTSSRREQFF
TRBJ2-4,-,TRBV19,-,TGTGCCAGTAGTATAGATGGGGGGCTAGGAGCCAAAAACATTCAGTACTTC,CASSIDGGLGAKNIQYF
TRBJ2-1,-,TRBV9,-,TGTGCCAGCAGCGTAGACATGGGGGTCTACAATGAGCAGTTCTTC,CASSVDMGVYNEQFF
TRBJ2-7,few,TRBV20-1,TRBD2,TGCAGTGCGGAACTAGCGGGAGGGCTGTACTTC,CSAELAGGLYF
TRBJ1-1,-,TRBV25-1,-,TGTGCCAGCAGTGACCATCCCACTGAAGCTTTCTTT,CASSDHPTEAFF
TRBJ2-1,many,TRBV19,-,TGTGCCAGTAGGATGGACGGTCACAATGAGCAGTTCTTC,CASRMDGHNEQFF
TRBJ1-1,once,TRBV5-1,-,TGCGCCAGCAGCTCGCAGGGGAAGAACACTGAAGCTTTCTTT,CASSSQGKNTEAFF
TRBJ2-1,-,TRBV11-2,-,TGTGCCAGCAGCTTAGATCAGGGCCTCTACAATGAGCAGTTCTTC,CASSLDQGLYNEQFF
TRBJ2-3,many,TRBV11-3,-,TGTGCCAGCAGCTTGCAGGGAGATACGCAGTATTTT,CASSLQGDTQYF
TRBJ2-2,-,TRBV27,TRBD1,TGTGCCAGCAGTTTAGGACAGGGGTACACCGGGGAGCTGTTTTTT,CASSLGQGYTGELFF
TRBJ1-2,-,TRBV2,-,TGTGCCAGCAGTGAAGCGCTTGATCAAAGGGGCTATGGCTACACCTTC,CASSEALDQRGYGYTF
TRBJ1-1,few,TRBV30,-,TGTGCCTGGAGGGAACGGGGGAACACTGAAGCTTTCTTT,CAWRERGNTEAFF
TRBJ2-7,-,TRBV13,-,TGCGCCAGCAGCTTACGGCCCTTCGTCTTAAGACGCTACGAGCAGTACTTC,CASSLRPFVLRRYEQYF
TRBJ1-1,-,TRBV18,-,TGTGCCAGCTCACCACCCGGGAGTAAGAACACTGAAGCTTTCTTT,CASSPPGSKNTEAFF
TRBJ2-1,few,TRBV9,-,TGTGCCAGCAGCGTAGCGGGAGCGTTGGACAATGAGCAGTTCTTC,CASSVAGALDNEQFF
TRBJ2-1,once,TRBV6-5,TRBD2,TGTGCCAGCAGTTACTCTCCTAGCGGTTACAATGAGCAGTTCTTC,CASSYSPSGYNEQFF
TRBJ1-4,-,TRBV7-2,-,TGTGCCAGCAGCTTGGACCCGGGGGGTGAAAAACTGTTTTTT,CASSLDPGGEKLFF
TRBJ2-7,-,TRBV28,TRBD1,TGTGCCAGCCGAAGACAGGGGGGCTACGAGCAGTACTTC,CASRRQGGYEQYF
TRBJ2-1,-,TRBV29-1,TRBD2,TGCAGCGTTTCGCGGCTAGCGGACAATGAGCAGTTCTTC,CSVSRLADNEQFF
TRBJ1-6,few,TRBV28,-,TGTGCCAGCAGTTTAAAGGGGTGGGGATCACCCCTCCACTTT,CASSLKGWGSPLHF
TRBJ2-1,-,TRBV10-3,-,TGTGCCATCAGTGAGTCGGGTGACAATGAGCAGTTCTTC,CAISESGDNEQFF
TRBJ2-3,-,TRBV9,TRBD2,TGTGCCAGCAGCCCGGGGACTAGCGACACAGATACGCAGTATTTT,CASSPGTSDTDTQYF
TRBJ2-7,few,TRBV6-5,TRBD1,TGTGCCAGCAGCTACACGGGACAGGGTCCCTACGAGCAGTACTTC,CASSYTGQGPYEQYF
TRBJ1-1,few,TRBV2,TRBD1,TGTGCCAGCAGGACGACAGGGAGGACTGAAGCTTTCTTT,CASRTTGRTEAFF
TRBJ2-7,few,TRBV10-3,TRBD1,TGTGCCATCAGTGAAGAACAGGGGATCTACGAGCAGTACTTC,CAISEEQGIYEQYF
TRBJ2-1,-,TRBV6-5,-,TGTGCCAGCAGTTACTCCACTGAGGGCGGTGAGCAGTTCTTC,CASSYSTEGGEQFF
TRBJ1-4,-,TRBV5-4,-,TGTGCCAGCAGCAAACAGGTTACTAATGAAAAACTGTTTTTT,CASSKQVTNEKLFF